The T cell receptor beta chain under discussion was sequenced for a study of blood T cell repertoires in COVID-19. Whole-study context: COVID-19 samples from acute and convalescent phases originated in the United States, Italy and Spain.

The germline V gene encodes CDR1 SEHNR and CDR2 FQNEAQ (reference sequence). V lost 4 bases and J lost 7, with 16 bases in between. The CDR3 extends over 14 amino acids. The repertoire was sequenced with immunoSEQ multiplex PCR; TCRdb's copy has only in-frame clones and lacks some. The sample comprises 230,000 or so clones, 90% of which are singletons, and around 1.9% rests with the top ten. This receptor was identified in a woman aged 55-70 years with COVID-19, enrolled during active disease. The chain uses TRBV7-9 and TRBJ1-2, with D unclear. The sequenced sample was peripheral blood. The CDR3 coding sequence is TGTGCCAGCAGCTCTAGCGCCTCTGCGGGTGGCTACACCTTC. It translates to CASSSSASAGGYTF.